What follows are 28 T cell receptor beta chains derived from one specimen sequenced in a study of shared clonotypes between healthy human individuals. Assay: immunoSEQ multiplex PCR; the TCRdb copy retains only in-frame clones and omits some. The data show under 1,100,000 clones, more than 60% seen once. The specimen was memory CD4+ T cells sorted from blood. Subset given: CD45RA-negative fraction. The origin of the receptors is a man younger than 35 in good health.

The chain recombines TRBV7-9 with TRBJ2-5; D gene ambiguous. The CDR3 length is 15 residues. Germline CDR1 and CDR2: SEHNR and FQNEAQ (reference sequence). Trimming removed 5 bases at V and 0 bases at J, with 13 bases between. This CDR3 reads CASSIRLIYQETQYF. CDR3 nucleotides: TGTGCCAGCAGCATTCGACTTATTTACCAAGAGACCCAGTACTTC.

V usage is TRBV18 and J usage is TRBJ1-5; D is ambiguous. The CDR3 loop spans 15 amino acids. The germline V gene has CDR1 KGHSH and CDR2 LQKENI. Trimming shortened V by 2 bases and J by 7 bases, and 15 bases separated the two germline ends. CDR3 sequence: CASSPGDWIDQPQHF. The CDR3 coding sequence is TGTGCCAGCTCACCAGGGGATTGGATTGACCAGCCCCAGCATTTT.

The V and J genes are TRBV5-4 and TRBJ1-6, with a tentative D call TRBD1 (6 bases). The V and J ends lost 2 bases and 8 bases respectively, with 11 bases between them. Germline V gene lookup returns CDR1 SGHNT and CDR2 YYREEE (reference sequence). This CDR3 is built from 14 residues. The CDR3 nucleotides read TGTGCCAGCAGCTTCGACAGGAGGGATTCACCCCTCCACTTT. It encodes CASSFDRRDSPLHF.

The rearrangement joins TRBV6-1 to TRBJ2-2; D not certain. Germline-derived CDR1 and CDR2 are MNHNS and SASEGT. The length of the CDR3 is 14 residues. V shed 6 bases and J shed 6 bases, with 14 bases lying between them. Here the CDR3 reads CASSALLMSGELFF. The CDR3 region has the DNA TGTGCCAGCAGCGCCCTTTTGATGTCCGGGGAGCTGTTTTTT.

The chain joins TRBV18 to TRBJ1-1; D is possibly TRBD1 (6 bases). The CDR3 totals 13 residues. Germline V gene lookup returns CDR1 KGHSH and CDR2 LQKENI. V dropped 1 base and J dropped 8 bases, with 11 bases sitting between them. The CDR3 loop reads CASSPRAGAEAFF. The CDR3 DNA sequence: TGTGCCAGCTCACCACGGGCAGGGGCCGAAGCTTTCTTT.

The chain links TRBV5-5 to TRBJ2-5, with D hard to call. The V gene's germline CDR1 is SGHKS and CDR2 YYEKEE (reference sequence). V shed 1 base and J shed 2 bases, with 15 bases lying between them. This CDR3 region has 16 residues. CDR3 loop: CASSLSWGLNQETQYF. CDR3 in DNA: TGTGCCAGCAGCTTGAGTTGGGGATTAAATCAAGAGACCCAGTACTTC.

This clone was seen many times. The chain has TRBV7-2 and TRBJ1-3, with D hard to call. CDR1 is SGHTA and CDR2 is FQGNSA in the germline V gene. Deletions cut 5 bases from V and 0 bases from J, with 2 bases between. The CDR3 loop spans 12 amino acids. CDR3 sequence: CASSHSGNTIYF. CDR3 nucleotide sequence: TGTGCCAGCAGCCACTCTGGAAACACCATATATTTT.

The V gene is TRBV28, the J gene TRBJ2-7, with 8 bases matching TRBD1. The CDR3 has 14 residues. CDR1 is MDHEN and CDR2 is SYDVKM in the germline V gene. V lost 7 bases and J lost 3; bases outside the gene matches: 8. This chain's CDR3 is CASINQGANYEQYF. DNA of the CDR3: TGTGCCAGCATCAACCAGGGGGCTAACTACGAGCAGTACTTC. Full variable domain (outside the CDR3, taken from reference TRBV28 and TRBJ2-7): DVKVTQSSRYLVKRTGEKVFLECVQDMDHENMFWYRQDPGLGLRLIYFSYDVKMKEKGDIPEGYSVSREKKERFSLILESASTNQTSMYLCASINQGANYEQYFGPGTRLTVT.

This sequence joins TRBV6-4 and TRBJ2-3, with TRBD2 matching 8 bases. The CDR3 spans 15 residues. V lost 5 bases, J lost 0 bases, and 4 bases stayed unmatched. Germline CDR1 is MRHNA and CDR2 is SNTAGT. CDR3 in DNA: TGTGCCAGCAGTCTACTAGCGGAAAGCACAGATACGCAGTATTTT. It codes for CASSLLAESTDTQYF.

The chain couples TRBV4-2 to TRBJ1-1, with TRBD1 matching over 7 bases. Looked up from germline, CDR1 is LGHNA and CDR2 is YNFKEQ. Trimming at V came to 0 bases and at J to 1 base, leaving 11 bases not matched to a gene. This CDR3 is 18 amino acids long. CDR3 DNA: TGTGCCAGCAGCCAAGAGAGTGGAAGAAAGGGGGCGAACACTGAAGCTTTCTTT. Translation gives CASSQESGRKGANTEAFF.

The chain combines TRBV5-1 with TRBJ2-7; a weak D match, TRBD2 (5 bases). The CDR3 covers 14 residues. Between the trimmed V and J ends, which lost 0 bases and 7 bases, there was a span of 14 bases. Germline-derived CDR1 and CDR2 are SGHRS and YFSETQ. For the CDR3, the DNA is TGCGCCAGCAGCTTGGAGTTTACGGGAAGAGAGCAGTACTTC. Encoded protein: CASSLEFTGREQYF.

For this clone: Other nucleotide sequences from this sample produce the same CDR3. The V and J genes are TRBV19 and TRBJ1-1, with 10 bases identical to TRBD1. V lost 5 bases and J lost 5; bases outside the gene matches: 5. This CDR3 region has 14 residues. The germline V gene has CDR1 LNHDA and CDR2 SQIVND (reference sequence). Written as DNA, the CDR3 is TGTGCCAGTAGTGACAGGGGGCTAGGGACTGAAGCTTTCTTT. As protein: CASSDRGLGTEAFF. The whole variable domain, remainder taken from reference TRBV19 and TRBJ1-1, is DGGITQSPKYLFRKEGQNVTLSCEQNLNHDAMYWYRQDPGQGLRLIYYSQIVNDFQKGDIAEGYSVSREKKESFPLTVTSAQKNPTAFYLCASSDRGLGTEAFFGQGTRLTVV.

This clone was detected only a few times. The same CDR3 can be traced to other DNA sequences in this sample. The V call is TRBV30, the J call TRBJ1-2; D is perhaps TRBD1 (5 bases). Trimming cost V 2 bases and J 8 bases, with 9 bases left between them. This CDR3 is built from 11 residues. Looked up from germline, CDR1 is GTSNPN and CDR2 is SVGIG (reference sequence). CDR3 protein: CAWSTGGGYTF. Written as DNA, the CDR3 is TGTGCCTGGAGTACCGGGGGAGGCTACACCTTC.

The chain recombines TRBV7-3 with TRBJ2-7, with D possibly being TRBD1 (5 bases). V was shortened by 1 base and J by 6 bases, with 13 bases between the two germline ends. Germline CDR1 is SGHTA and CDR2 is FQGTGA. The CDR3 length is 14 residues. The DNA for the CDR3 is TGTGCCAGCAGCTTAATGGGCAGGGCTTCCGAGCAGTACTTC. It codes for CASSLMGRASEQYF.

The chain joins TRBV2 to TRBJ2-1; 13 bases map to TRBD2. Germline V CDR1 and CDR2: SNHLY, FYNNEI. The CDR3 spans 15 residues. With 4 bases clipped from V and 9 bases from J, the junction kept 6 bases outside the gene matches. The CDR3 here is CASSVLAGGRGEQFF. CDR3 nucleotide sequence: TGTGCCAGCAGTGTACTAGCGGGGGGGCGTGGTGAGCAGTTCTTC. The whole variable domain, remainder taken from reference TRBV2 and TRBJ2-1, is EPEVTQTPSHQVTQMGQEVILRCVPISNHLYFYWYRQILGQKVEFLVSFYNNEISEKSEIFDDQFSVERPDGSNFTLKIRSTKLEDSAMYFCASSVLAGGRGEQFFGPGTRLTVL.

This clone occurred a few times. The rearrangement joins TRBV5-4 to TRBJ2-7; possible D gene TRBD1, 6 bases. The CDR3 totals 17 residues. The V gene's germline CDR1 is SGHNT and CDR2 YYREEE (reference sequence). Trimming left V 0 bases short and J 2 bases short, with 18 bases between. CDR3 region: CASSLGDRSRRTYEQYF. The CDR3 DNA sequence: TGTGCCAGCAGCTTGGGTGACAGGAGTAGGAGAACCTACGAGCAGTACTTC.

The chain joins TRBV5-1 to TRBJ2-3; D is unresolved. Trimming stripped 1 base from V and 2 bases from J, with 8 bases between. This CDR3 spans 14 amino acids. Germline V gene sequence: CDR1 SGHRS, CDR2 YFSETQ. The DNA of the CDR3 is TGCGCCAGCAGCTTGTACCTAGTCACAGATACGCAGTATTTT. This codes for CASSLYLVTDTQYF.

The chain links TRBV19 to TRBJ1-3; possibly TRBD1 for D (5 bases). Germline V lookup: CDR1 LNHDA, CDR2 SQIVND (reference sequence). V gave up 3 bases and J gave up 0 bases, with 12 bases separating them. The CDR3 has 16 residues. The CDR3 DNA follows: TGTGCCAGTAGTATGGACCCCCAGGGCTCTGGAAACACCATATATTTT. Amino acid sequence: CASSMDPQGSGNTIYF.

Of note for this clone: Other DNA sequences of this sample code for an identical CDR3. The CDR3 region is CASSLVRYGELFF. The DNA of the CDR3 is TGTGCCAGCAGCTTAGTGCGTTACGGGGAGCTGTTTTTT. The V call is TRBV7-2, the J call TRBJ2-2; D gene unclear. The ends were cut back, 1 base at V and 7 bases at J, with 7 bases in the middle. The germline V gene encodes CDR1 SGHTA and CDR2 FQGNSA. The CDR3 loop spans 13 amino acids.

The chain carries TRBV7-2 and TRBJ1-1; possibly TRBD1 for D (6 bases). The CDR3 sequence is 14 residues long. Trimming pared 2 bases from V and 5 bases from J, leaving 12 bases between. Germline CDR1 is SGHTA and CDR2 is FQGNSA. CDR3 protein: CASSLKGDVTEAFF. The CDR3 nucleotides read TGTGCCAGCAGCTTAAAGGGGGATGTGACTGAAGCTTTCTTT. The full variable domain, in which reference TRBV7-2 and TRBJ1-1 provide the parts outside the CDR3, is GAGVSQSPSNKVTEKGKDVELRCDPISGHTALYWYRQSLGQGLEFLIYFQGNSAPDKSGLPSDRFSAERTGGSVSTLTIQRTQQEDSAVYLCASSLKGDVTEAFFGQGTRLTVV.

The V call is TRBV28, the J call TRBJ1-1, with D perhaps matching TRBD1 (6 bases). V dropped 6 bases and J dropped 4 bases, with 18 bases sitting between them. CDR3 length: 15 amino acids. The germline V gene encodes CDR1 MDHEN and CDR2 SYDVKM. The CDR3 here is CASRPPGGRGTEAFF. The CDR3 DNA follows: TGTGCCAGCAGACCCCCGGGGGGGCGCGGCACTGAAGCTTTCTTT. Together with reference TRBV28 and TRBJ1-1, the CDR3 gives the full variable domain: DVKVTQSSRYLVKRTGEKVFLECVQDMDHENMFWYRQDPGLGLRLIYFSYDVKMKEKGDIPEGYSVSREKKERFSLILESASTNQTSMYLCASRPPGGRGTEAFFGQGTRLTVV.

The rearrangement uses TRBV10-3 and TRBJ2-2, with 14 bases that match TRBD2. The CDR3 is 19 amino acids. V lost 6 bases and J lost 0; bases outside the gene matches: 9. Per the germline V gene, CDR1 is ENHRY and CDR2 is SYGVKD. In nucleotides, the CDR3 is TGTGCCATCAGCCGTCTGGAGGGACTAGCGGGGGCGAACACCGGGGAGCTGTTTTTT. Translation gives CAISRLEGLAGANTGELFF.

To note about this clone: The likely explanation is a read error, given a far larger clone one base away. V gene TRBV6-1 combines with J gene TRBJ1-3; 7 bases are a match to TRBD1. Trimming at V came to 7 bases and at J to 0 bases, leaving 3 bases not matched to a gene. The CDR3 sequence is 14 residues long. Looked up from germline, CDR1 is MNHNS and CDR2 is SASEGT. The CDR3 loop is CASTGQSSGNTIYF. CDR3 nucleotide sequence: TGTGCCAGCACGGGACAGAGCTCTGGAAACACCATATATTTT.

The genes are TRBV4-3 and TRBJ2-1; 9 bases match TRBD1. CDR1 is LGHNA and CDR2 is YSLEER in the germline V gene. There are 16 residues in the CDR3. V shed 4 bases, J shed 8 bases, and the junction held 12 bases outside the gene matches. The CDR3 sequence: CASSLRPGQGIDEQFF. For the CDR3, the DNA is TGCGCCAGCAGCCTCAGACCGGGACAGGGTATCGATGAGCAGTTCTTC.

V usage is TRBV7-9 and J usage is TRBJ1-4; TRBD1 matches at 10 bases. The V gene end was trimmed by 4 bases and the J gene end by 5 bases; junction bases not matched to a gene: 1. Per germline, CDR1 SEHNR and CDR2 FQNEAQ (reference sequence). This CDR3 comprises 14 residues. The CDR3 bases are TGTGCCAGCAGCTCGACAGGGGGCAATGAAAAACTGTTTTTT. This sequence encodes CASSSTGGNEKLFF. Full variable domain (remainder filled in from reference TRBV7-9 and TRBJ1-4): DTGVSQNPRHKITKRGQNVTFRCDPISEHNRLYWYRQTLGQGPEFLTYFQNEAQLEKSRLLSDRFSAERPKGSFSTLEIQRTEQGDSAMYLCASSSTGGNEKLFFGSGTQLSVL.

The rearrangement uses TRBV19 and TRBJ2-1, with 8 bases aligning to TRBD1. This CDR3 spans 14 amino acids. The ends lost 4 bases at V and 1 base at J; junction bases unmatched: 0. Germline CDR1 reads LNHDA; CDR2 reads SQIVND (reference sequence). Here the CDR3 DNA reads TGTGCCAGTAGTAACAGGGGGTCCTACAATGAGCAGTTCTTC. Its protein product is CASSNRGSYNEQFF.

The CDR3 DNA sequence: TGTGCCACCAGCAGACAACAGAAACAGGGTTACGAGCAGTACTTC. Translated: CATSRQQKQGYEQYF. The rearrangement links TRBV15 to TRBJ2-7, with D possibly being TRBD1 (6 bases). Trimming removed 2 bases at V and 4 bases at J, with 15 bases between. Germline V lookup: CDR1 LNHNV, CDR2 YYDKDF (reference sequence). This CDR3 is 15 amino acids long.

The rearrangement joins TRBV4-1 to TRBJ1-4; TRBD1 might be the D (5 bases). The CDR3 is made up of 15 amino acids. Germline loops: CDR1 MGHRA, CDR2 YSYEKL. V was shortened by 6 bases and J by 3 bases, with 14 bases between the two germline ends. The CDR3 reads CASREYQGPNEKLFF. The CDR3 DNA is TGCGCCAGCAGAGAATACCAGGGCCCTAATGAAAAACTGTTTTTT.